The TCR beta chain described here comes from a study of shared clonotypes between healthy human individuals. General study findings and limits: Clonotype sharing among donors likely depends on sequencing depth. Donor scarcity curtailed the genetic and exposure-history diversity represented herein.

Assay: immunoSEQ multiplex PCR; the TCRdb copy retains only in-frame clones and omits some. The data contain about 490,000 clones, approximately 79% of them singletons. Regarding this clone: What it binds is not known.

The donor population consisted of healthy HIV-negative adults with no recent acute infections or vaccinations. CDR3 size: 15 residues. Trimming at V came to 5 bases and at J to 7 bases, leaving 11 bases not matched to a gene. Germline-derived CDR1 and CDR2 are SGHVS and FNYEAQ. The chain recombines TRBV7-6 with TRBJ2-1, with 7 bases aligning to TRBD2. The sample comprised PBMCs. This receptor was obtained from a woman between 40 and 50 years old in good health. Some clones in this sample may be carry-over from other donors' samples. The CDR3 loop is CASSPFSGRGNEQFF. DNA of the CDR3: TGTGCCAGCAGCCCCTTTAGCGGGCGGGGGAATGAGCAGTTCTTC.